This T cell receptor (beta chain) was observed in a study of T cell repertoires in cytomegalovirus infection. Study as a whole: Public TCR beta signatures provided an indication of both CMV infection and a matching HLA type.

Comments on this clonotype: Its target is not known.

TCRdb processed the reads anew with MiXCR; each CDR3 protein has one entry. The data show hundreds of thousands of distinct CDR3 sequences, around 11% seen once. V dropped 4 bases and J dropped 1 base, with 17 bases sitting between them. The germline V gene has CDR1 SGHNT and CDR2 YYREEE (reference sequence). This CDR3 contains 16 residues. Regarding the study as a whole: In two of eight donors, the top clonotype was HLA-C-restricted CMV-specific.

Material for sequencing was PBMCs. The receptor's source is a human donor in good health (CMV status not recorded). Some clones in this sample may be carry-over from other donors' samples. V gene TRBV5-4 combines with J gene TRBJ1-2, with D perhaps matching TRBD1 (6 bases). The CDR3 sequence: CASSALGQLFNYGYTF. Here the CDR3 DNA reads TGTGCCAGCAGCGCTCTCGGACAGCTCTTTAACTATGGCTACACCTTC.